This T cell receptor (beta chain) was sequenced in a study of blood T cell repertoires in COVID-19. For the study at large: The samples span acute and convalescent COVID-19 from the United States, Italy and Spain.

Germline trimming cut 3 bases from V and 2 bases from J; bases unmatched to any gene: 4. This CDR3 is 15 amino acids long. Original analysis: Amplification of reference gene primers provided the estimated nucleated cell counts. Profiling relied on immunoSEQ multiplex PCR, and the TCRdb table lists in-frame clones only, not all of them. Clone size and V and J calls were adopted from that table, with D and trimming inferred from the DNA. The sample records about 370,000 clones, roughly 90% being singletons. Patients in Seattle were enrolled during active infection, then followed longitudinally. The chain employs TRBV23-1 and TRBJ2-1, with 7 bases fitting TRBD2. TRBV23-1 is flagged as an ORF with uncertain function. The sample was peripheral blood. The origin of this receptor is a woman between 25 and 40 years old with COVID-19, enrolled during active disease. This CDR3 reads CASSQGGGPYNEQFF. CDR3 sequence (DNA): TGCGCCAGCAGTCAGGGGGGAGGGCCCTACAATGAGCAGTTCTTC.